This T cell receptor beta chain was captured in a study of blood T cell dynamics during melanoma immunotherapy. Across the whole study: Patients with metastatic melanoma got pembrolizumab or nivolumab-ipilimumab as first-line care. Overall study findings and caveats: Unlike progressors, later disease-control patients had W3 repertoires gaining clonality or diversity.

In the case of this clone: The antigen is undetermined.

Assay used: immunoSEQ multiplex PCR; TCRdb lists only in-frame clones, some missing. The sample has approximately 28,000 clones, over 80% seen once; the top ten hold around a tenth. In germline, CDR1 is SNHLY, CDR2 FYNNEI. The CDR3 contains 16 residues. V lost 1 base and J lost 0, with 12 bases in between. Time point specified: week 3, after first cycle of checkpoint inhibitor. At 12 weeks after first infusion, RECIST 1.1 defined response for most patients. The clonotype comes from a human donor with melanoma. V and J are TRBV2 and TRBJ1-1; the D is unclear. Specimen: blood, collected from a patient treated with checkpoint blockade. The chain's CDR3 is CASSEVGPVMNTEAFF. In DNA form, the CDR3 reads TGTGCCAGCAGTGAAGTTGGGCCAGTGATGAACACTGAAGCTTTCTTT.